Listed below are T cell receptor beta chains from one sample, sequenced in a study of blood T cell repertoires in COVID-19. TCRdb's table, derived via immunoSEQ multiplex PCR, lists solely in-frame clones and lacks some. This table holds some 150,000 clones, about 89% found once. The sample consisted of peripheral blood. The source is a man in his fifties with active COVID-19. Each CDR3 is given with its conserved first and last residue. The order of the fields is V gene, clone size, D gene, J gene, CDR3 DNA, CDR3 protein. The D gene is left open where the match is weak. Clone size appears in some rows only: once, few, many, or a class for an expanded clone.

TRBV11-2	NA	TRBD1	TRBJ2-7	TGTGCCAGCAGCTCCTTGGTGCGGGACAGGGGAAAAATAGAGCAGTACTTC	CASSSLVRDRGKIEQYF
TRBV11-2	once	NA	TRBJ2-7	TGTGCCAGCAGCCCATGGGGGGACAGCTCCTACGAGCAGTACTTC	CASSPWGDSSYEQYF
TRBV7-9	NA	TRBD2	TRBJ2-2	TGTGCCAGCAGCTACGCGACGGGGGGTGGCACCGGGGAGCTGTTTTTT	CASSYATGGGTGELFF
TRBV15	few	NA	TRBJ1-6	TGTGCCACCAGCAGAGAACTGTCCTATAATTCACCCCTCCACTTT	CATSRELSYNSPLHF
TRBV5-6	NA	NA	TRBJ2-2	TGTGCCAGCAGTTGGACAGTAGGGATGAACACCGGGGAGCTGTTTTTT	CASSWTVGMNTGELFF
TRBV21-1	once	NA	TRBJ2-1	TGTGCCAGCAGCTCCCCCCGACTCGATAGCTCCTACAATGAGCAGTTCTTC	CASSSPRLDSSYNEQFF
TRBV10-1	NA	TRBD1	TRBJ1-5	TGCGCCAGCAGAGAACAGGGGGCCGAAGATCAGCCCCAGCATTTT	CASREQGAEDQPQHF
TRBV14	few	NA	TRBJ2-7	TGTGCCAGCAGCCAATACCGGTACTACGAGCAGTACTTC	CASSQYRYYEQYF
TRBV7-9	once	TRBD2	TRBJ2-1	TGTGCCAGCAGACCCTCTAGCGGTGACTCCTACAATGAGCAGTTCTTC	CASRPSSGDSYNEQFF
TRBV5-1	NA	NA	TRBJ2-1	TGCGCCAGCAGCTTGGAAGCGACAGTTTACAATGAGCAGTTCTTC	CASSLEATVYNEQFF
TRBV7-2	NA	NA	TRBJ1-3	TGTGCCAGCAGCTTAGCCAGGGCGTACGCTGGAAACACCATATATTTT	CASSLARAYAGNTIYF
TRBV6-6	NA	NA	TRBJ2-3	TGTGCCGCTAAGGAAGGGGGGGCCGGGTTGGATACGCAGTATTTT	CAAKEGGAGLDTQYF
TRBV3-1/TRBV3-2	NA	NA	TRBJ1-1	TGTGCCAGCAGCCAAGCAAGCTTAGGGGGTTCCACTGAAGCTTTCTTT	CASSQASLGGSTEAFF
TRBV12-3/TRBV12-4	NA	NA	TRBJ1-1	TGTGCCAGCAGTTTACCTAAGAACACTGAAGCTTTCTTT	CASSLPKNTEAFF
TRBV11-2	NA	NA	TRBJ2-1	TGTGCCAGCGAATCCCTGATGGGGCAGAAGTATGAGCAGTTCTTC	CASESLMGQKYEQFF
TRBV7-2	NA	NA	TRBJ2-2	TGTGCCAGCAGCTCTTGGCCGAAATTCACCGTAACCGGGGAGCTGTTTTTT	CASSSWPKFTVTGELFF
TRBV5-1	NA	NA	TRBJ2-2	TGCGCCAGCAGCTTAGCGGGCGAATACACCGGGGAGCTGTTTTTT	CASSLAGEYTGELFF
TRBV2	NA	NA	TRBJ2-7	TGTGCCAGCAGTGTAGGTGTGTGGGCAGTGGATGGGTACGAGCAGTACTTC	CASSVGVWAVDGYEQYF
TRBV7-2	once	NA	TRBJ2-7	TGTGCCAGCAGCCGCGACTACTCCGGAAACGAGCAGTACTTC	CASSRDYSGNEQYF
TRBV25-1	NA	NA	TRBJ2-1	TGTGCCAGCAGTGAGGCGGGGGCAAAGGCCAATGAGCAGTTCTTC	CASSEAGAKANEQFF
TRBV5-1	once	TRBD1	TRBJ2-5	TGCGCCAGCAGCAGGGGACAGGAGGGGACCCAGTACTTC	CASSRGQEGTQYF
TRBV11-3	NA	TRBD1	TRBJ2-7	TGTGCCAGCAGCTTAGTCGGACAGGGTCCGATTTTC	CASSLVGQGPIF
TRBV18	NA	NA	TRBJ1-5	TGTGCCAGCTCACGGGACTACAATCAGCCCCAGCATTTT	CASSRDYNQPQHF
TRBV3-1/TRBV3-2	NA	TRBD2	TRBJ2-2	TGTGCCAGCAGCCAAGCGGGCGGGACTATCCGCGGCGGGGAGCTGTTTTTT	CASSQAGGTIRGGELFF
TRBV6-5	few	TRBD1	TRBJ1-5	TGTGCCATTACCGAGGGGGCAGGGGGTGAGCCCCAGCATTTT	CAITEGAGGEPQHF
TRBV5-4	few	NA	TRBJ2-7	TGTGCCAGCAGCTTCAAAGAGGCCGCCTCCTACGAGCAGTACTTC	CASSFKEAASYEQYF